The 17 T cell receptor beta chains below come from one sample, sequenced in a study of shared clonotypes between healthy human individuals. The protocol was immunoSEQ multiplex PCR, while the TCRdb copy is restricted to in-frame clones and leaves out a portion. The sample shows 1.4 million or so clones, approximately 98.5% of them seen only once. The sample consisted of naive CD4+ T cells sorted from blood. The subset denotes: CD45RA+ positively selected. The receptors here all came from a man aged 30-40 years in good health.

Points on this clone: The junction departs from the called germline gene at one end, perhaps through a read error. Other DNA sequences in this specimen translate into the identical CDR3. The chain carries TRBV5-5 and TRBJ2-7; the D is unclear. The germline V gene encodes CDR1 SGHKS and CDR2 YYEKEE (reference sequence). CDR3 length: 11 residues. The CDR3 sequence: CASSFGYEQYF. The CDR3 bases are TGTGCCAGCAGCTTCGGTTACGAGCAGTACTTT.

The CDR3 region has the DNA TGTGCCAGCTCTCCGGACAGGGAGGGCTATGGCTACACCTTC. This encodes CASSPDREGYGYTF. The chain carries TRBV18 and TRBJ1-2; TRBD1 aligns across 8 bases. Losses at the gene ends were 6 bases for V and 4 bases for J; bases not matched to a gene: 7. This CDR3 region has 14 residues. Germline V gene lookup returns CDR1 KGHSH and CDR2 LQKENI.

This chain joins TRBV28 and TRBJ2-1; D gene ambiguous. Germline CDR1 and CDR2: MDHEN and SYDVKM. V lost 2 bases, J lost 6 bases, and 14 bases lay in between. The CDR3 sequence is 15 residues long. CDR3 amino acids: CASSLGPSVGNEQFF. CDR3 in DNA: TGTGCCAGCAGTTTAGGGCCATCGGTGGGCAATGAGCAGTTCTTC.

The CDR3 reads CASSLAGPNHEQYF. CDR3 sequence (DNA): TGTGCCAGCAGCTTAGCGGGACCGAACCACGAGCAGTACTTC. The chain combines TRBV13 with TRBJ2-7; the D call may be TRBD1 or TRBD2 (5 bases each). Trimming stripped 1 base from V and 5 bases from J, with 12 bases between. CDR3 length equals 14 residues. Germline assignment: CDR1 PRHDT and CDR2 FYEKMQ (reference sequence).

This clone was detected once. The chain links TRBV6-5 to TRBJ2-3; D is uncertain. V lost 6 bases and J 4 bases, leaving 14 bases between the germline ends. The germline CDR1 and CDR2 sequences are MNHEY and SVGAGI. The CDR3 contains 14 residues. The chain's CDR3 is CASSSLSVSDTQYF. The CDR3 DNA follows: TGTGCCAGCAGCAGTTTAAGCGTTTCAGATACGCAGTATTTT.

The V gene is TRBV7-2, the J gene TRBJ2-3, with D perhaps TRBD1 (6 bases). Looked up from germline, CDR1 is SGHTA and CDR2 is FQGNSA. The CDR3 extends over 14 amino acids. V was shortened by 2 bases and J by 3 bases, with 9 bases between the two germline ends. CDR3 nucleotide sequence: TGTGCCAGCAGCTTACAAGGGGGAACAGATACGCAGTATTTT. As protein: CASSLQGGTDTQYF.

The V and J genes are TRBV28 and TRBJ1-3; 9 positions match TRBD1. Germline CDR1 is MDHEN and CDR2 is SYDVKM. V shed 9 bases, J shed 1 base, and the junction held 19 bases outside the gene matches. This CDR3 comprises 19 residues. The CDR3 region is CASQSATGTGIFSGNTIYF. DNA of the CDR3: TGTGCCAGTCAATCCGCCACCGGGACAGGGATCTTTTCTGGAAACACCATATATTTT.

J is TRBJ1-5 and V is TRBV19; 9 bases fit TRBD1. With 3 bases clipped from V and 2 bases from J, the junction kept 2 bases outside the gene matches. The CDR3 covers 15 residues. CDR1 and CDR2 from the germline V gene are LNHDA and SQIVND (reference sequence). The CDR3 loop is CASSITGGRNQPQHF. DNA for the CDR3: TGTGCCAGTAGTATCACAGGGGGCCGCAATCAGCCCCAGCATTTT.

This chain connects TRBV6-1 to TRBJ2-7; 7 nucleotides agree with TRBD1. Germline CDR1 is MNHNS and CDR2 is SASEGT. V shed 6 bases, J shed 3 bases, and the junction held 11 bases outside the gene matches. This CDR3 has 15 residues. The CDR3 DNA is TGTGCCAGCAGCCGTGGACAGGTCACTGGCTACGAGCAGTACTTC. This codes for CASSRGQVTGYEQYF.

This sequence joins TRBV12-5 and TRBJ2-2, with 13 positions matching TRBD2. CDR3 length: 19 amino acids. Losses at the gene ends were 7 bases for V and 0 bases for J; bases not matched to a gene: 11. Germline V lookup: CDR1 LGHNT, CDR2 FRNRAP. The CDR3 region has the DNA TGTGCTAGTGCCAGGACTAGCGGGAGTCGGACTGCGAACACCGGGGAGCTGTTTTTT. Protein product: CASARTSGSRTANTGELFF. Full variable domain (rest looked up from reference TRBV12-5 and TRBJ2-2): DARVTQTPRHKVTEMGQEVTMRCQPILGHNTVFWYRQTMMQGLELLAYFRNRAPLDDSGMPKDRFSAEMPDATLATLKIQPSEPRDSAVYFCASARTSGSRTANTGELFFGEGSRLTVL.

The chain's CDR3 is CASSVFLAGAYNEQFF. The CDR3 region has the DNA TGTGCCAGCAGCGTCTTTCTAGCGGGTGCCTACAATGAGCAGTTCTTC. The chain links TRBV9 to TRBJ2-1, with 8 bases lining up with TRBD2. The germline V gene has CDR1 SGDLS and CDR2 YYNGEE. The CDR3 contains 16 residues. The V and J ends lost 2 bases and 2 bases, in that order; junction bases with no gene match: 6.

The gene calls are TRBV14 and TRBJ2-1; 10 bases agree with TRBD2. Losses at the gene ends were 2 bases for V and 7 bases for J; bases not matched to a gene: 11. CDR1 and CDR2 (germline): SGHDN, FVKESK. The CDR3 is 17 residues long. CDR3 coding DNA: TGTGCCAGCAGCCAAATCAGGGCTAGCGGGAGTCGAAATGAGCAGTTCTTC. It codes for CASSQIRASGSRNEQFF.

The chain recombines TRBV9 with TRBJ1-1; D is unclear. Germline V lookup: CDR1 SGDLS, CDR2 YYNGEE. The V and J ends lost 4 bases and 3 bases respectively, with 16 bases between them. The CDR3 has 15 amino acids. The CDR3 sequence is CASSPTSQYHTEAFF. In nucleotides, the CDR3 is TGTGCCAGCAGCCCTACTTCCCAGTATCACACTGAAGCTTTCTTT. Based on the CDR3 plus reference TRBV9 and TRBJ1-1, the full variable domain is DSGVTQTPKHLITATGQRVTLRCSPRSGDLSVYWYQQSLDQGLQFLIQYYNGEERAKGNILERFSAQQFPDLHSELNLSSLELGDSALYFCASSPTSQYHTEAFFGQGTRLTVV.

J is TRBJ2-7 and V is TRBV4-1; D unclear. Trimming cost V 5 bases and J 0 bases, with 14 bases left between them. CDR3 length: 15 residues. Per germline, CDR1 MGHRA and CDR2 YSYEKL. CDR3 DNA: TGCGCCAGCAGCGAGACACCGGGCAGCTCCTACGAGCAGTACTTC. This sequence encodes CASSETPGSSYEQYF.

The chain links TRBV28 to TRBJ1-5; D remains unclear. Germline V gives CDR1 MDHEN, CDR2 SYDVKM. V was clipped by 1 base and J by 2 bases, with 12 bases between them. The CDR3 is 16 residues long. The DNA for the CDR3 is TGTGCCAGCAGTTTATACCTAAATTTGGGCAATCAGCCCCAGCATTTT. The encoded protein is CASSLYLNLGNQPQHF.

This chain joins TRBV9 and TRBJ1-1; 8 bases are shared with TRBD1. Germline CDR1 SGDLS, CDR2 YYNGEE. V dropped 4 bases and J dropped 1; count of bases not matched to a gene: 6. The CDR3 is 15 amino acids. CDR3 DNA sequence: TGTGCCAGCAGCACCGCCGGGACAGGGAACACTGAAGCTTTCTTT. Translated: CASSTAGTGNTEAFF.

This chain links TRBV7-9 with TRBJ2-7, with TRBD2 matching over 8 bases. V shed 5 bases and J 0 bases; nucleotides not matched to a gene: 9. The CDR3 spans 16 residues. Germline CDR1 and CDR2: SEHNR and FQNEAQ (reference sequence). The CDR3 here is CASSRAGSGDSYEQYF. The CDR3 DNA reads TGTGCCAGCAGCCGGGCGGGTAGCGGGGACTCCTACGAGCAGTACTTC.